This TCR beta chain stems from a study of T cells in Graves' hyperthyroidism and ophthalmopathy. This clonotype was counted ten times or more. Ophthalmopathy patients had moderate-to-severe active disease, CAS ≥3, NOSPECS ≥4, and disease duration under 3 months. This CDR3 spans 14 amino acids. The germline gives CDR1 SGHRS, CDR2 YFSETQ. The V segment lost 6 bases and the J segment 7 bases; nucleotides outside the gene matches: 3. Amplified TCR beta CDR3 regions came from RNA transcripts. A first-round RT-PCR of the TCR CDR3 used the HTBI primer set. A single record per CDR3 protein comes from TCRdb applying MiXCR to the multiplex PCR reads. The data hold about 300,000 distinct CDR3 sequences, with less than 20% observed a single time.

Sequencing was done on a sample of blood. This TCR came from a man in his fifties with Graves' ophthalmopathy. The chain uses TRBV5-1 and TRBJ2-1; 14 bases line up with TRBD2. The CDR3 protein is CASKGTSGSNEQFF. CDR3 in DNA: TGCGCCAGCAAAGGGACTAGCGGGAGTAATGAGCAGTTCTTC.